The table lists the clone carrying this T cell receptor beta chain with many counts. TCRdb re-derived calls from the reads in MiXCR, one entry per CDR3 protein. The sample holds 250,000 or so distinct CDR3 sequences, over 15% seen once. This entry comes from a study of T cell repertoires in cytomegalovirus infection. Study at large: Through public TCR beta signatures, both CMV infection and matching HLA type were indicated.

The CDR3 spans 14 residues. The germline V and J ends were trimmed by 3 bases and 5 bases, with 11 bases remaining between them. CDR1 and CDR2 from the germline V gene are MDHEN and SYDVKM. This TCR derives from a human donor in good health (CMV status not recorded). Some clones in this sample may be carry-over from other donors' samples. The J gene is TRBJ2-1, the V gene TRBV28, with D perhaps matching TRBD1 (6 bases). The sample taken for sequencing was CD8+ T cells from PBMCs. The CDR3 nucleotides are TGTGCCAGCAGTTTCAGGGGCTACAACAATGAGCAGTTCTTC. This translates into CASSFRGYNNEQFF. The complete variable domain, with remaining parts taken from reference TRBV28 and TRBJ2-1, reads DVKVTQSSRYLVKRTGEKVFLECVQDMDHENMFWYRQDPGLGLRLIYFSYDVKMKEKGDIPEGYSVSREKKERFSLILESASTNQTSMYLCASSFRGYNNEQFFGPGTRLTVL.